The subject of this entry is one TCR beta chain. This sample is part of a study of T cell changes during pregnancy in multiple sclerosis. The method was immunoSEQ multiplex PCR; TCRdb's version includes in-frame clones alone and lacks a portion of them. Of about 67,000 clones in the sample, approximately 90% were seen once. The germline V gene has CDR1 LNHDA and CDR2 SQIVND (reference sequence). The CDR3 contains 13 residues. Trimming took 6 bases from V and 0 from J, leaving 7 bases between them. The clonotype was recovered from a female donor with multiple sclerosis, enrolled in a pregnancy study. The chain links TRBV19 to TRBJ2-3; no firm D call. The source material was peripheral blood, sampled in the second trimester of pregnancy. The DNA of the CDR3 is TGTGCCAGTAGAAGAGCTAGCACAGATACGCAGTATTTT. Protein sequence: CASRRASTDTQYF.